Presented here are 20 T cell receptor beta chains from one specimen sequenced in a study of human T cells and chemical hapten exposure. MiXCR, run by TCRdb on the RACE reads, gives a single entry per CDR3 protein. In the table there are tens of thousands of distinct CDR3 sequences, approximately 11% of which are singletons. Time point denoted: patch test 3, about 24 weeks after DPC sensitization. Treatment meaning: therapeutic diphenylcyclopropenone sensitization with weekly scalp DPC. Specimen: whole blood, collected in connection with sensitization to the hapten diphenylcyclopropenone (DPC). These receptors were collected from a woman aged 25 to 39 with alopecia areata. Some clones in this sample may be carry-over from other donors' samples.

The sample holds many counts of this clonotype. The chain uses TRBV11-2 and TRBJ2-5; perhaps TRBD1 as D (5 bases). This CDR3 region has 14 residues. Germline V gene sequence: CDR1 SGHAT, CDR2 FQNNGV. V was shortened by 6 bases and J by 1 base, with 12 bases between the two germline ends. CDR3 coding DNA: TGTGCCAGCAGAAGCCTGGGGCTCCAAGAGACCCAGTACTTC. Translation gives CASRSLGLQETQYF.

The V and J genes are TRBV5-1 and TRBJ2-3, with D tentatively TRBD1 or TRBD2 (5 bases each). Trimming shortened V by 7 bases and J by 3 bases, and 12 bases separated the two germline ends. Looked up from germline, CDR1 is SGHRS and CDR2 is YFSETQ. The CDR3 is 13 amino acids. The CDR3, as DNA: TGCGCCAGCGGATGGGACGGTACAGATACGCAGTATTTT. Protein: CASGWDGTDTQYF. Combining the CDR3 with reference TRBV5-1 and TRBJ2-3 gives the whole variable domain KAGVTQTPRYLIKTRGQQVTLSCSPISGHRSVSWYQQTPGQGLQFLFEYFSETQRNKGNFPGRFSGRQFSNSRSEMNVSTLELGDSALYLCASGWDGTDTQYFGPGTRLTVL.

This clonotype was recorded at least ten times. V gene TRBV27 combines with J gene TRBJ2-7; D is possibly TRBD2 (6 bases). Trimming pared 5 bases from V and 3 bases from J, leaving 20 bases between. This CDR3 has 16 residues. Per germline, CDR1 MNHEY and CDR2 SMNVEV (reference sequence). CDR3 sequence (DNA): TGTGCCAGCAGTGAGACCCGACACGGGACTGTCTACGAGCAGTACGTC. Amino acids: CASSETRHGTVYEQYV.

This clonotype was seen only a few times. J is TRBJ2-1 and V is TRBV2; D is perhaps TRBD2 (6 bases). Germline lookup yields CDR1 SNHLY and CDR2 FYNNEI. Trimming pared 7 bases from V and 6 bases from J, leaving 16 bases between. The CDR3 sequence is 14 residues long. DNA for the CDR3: TGTGCCAGCAAAAGGGCAGGGAGGTCCAATGAGCAGTTCTTC. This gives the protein CASKRAGRSNEQFF.

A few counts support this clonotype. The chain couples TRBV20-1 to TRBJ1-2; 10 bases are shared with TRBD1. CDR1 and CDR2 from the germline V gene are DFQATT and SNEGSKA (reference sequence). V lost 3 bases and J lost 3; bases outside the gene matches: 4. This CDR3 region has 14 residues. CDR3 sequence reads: CSARDRGIDYGYTF. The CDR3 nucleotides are TGCAGTGCTAGGGACAGGGGGATCGACTATGGCTACACCTTC.

The CDR3 loop is CASSLAWDEQFF. Written as DNA, the CDR3 is TGTGCCAGCAGCTTAGCGTGGGATGAGCAGTTCTTC. The genes are TRBV7-6 and TRBJ2-1; D uncertain. Germline lookup yields CDR1 SGHVS and CDR2 FNYEAQ. V dropped 0 bases and J dropped 8 bases, with 5 bases sitting between them. The CDR3 sequence is 12 residues long.

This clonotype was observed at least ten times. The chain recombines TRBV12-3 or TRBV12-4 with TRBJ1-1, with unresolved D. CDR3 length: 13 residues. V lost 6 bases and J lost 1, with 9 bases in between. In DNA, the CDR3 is TGTGCCAGCAGGTCCGAGGGGAACACTGAAGCTTTCTTT. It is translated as CASRSEGNTEAFF.

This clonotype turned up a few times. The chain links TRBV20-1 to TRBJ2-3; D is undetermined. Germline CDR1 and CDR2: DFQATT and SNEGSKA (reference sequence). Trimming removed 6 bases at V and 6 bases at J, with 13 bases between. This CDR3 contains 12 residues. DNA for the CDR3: TGCAGTGCGAGGTTTGGCCTGGATACGCAGTATTTT. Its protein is CSARFGLDTQYF.

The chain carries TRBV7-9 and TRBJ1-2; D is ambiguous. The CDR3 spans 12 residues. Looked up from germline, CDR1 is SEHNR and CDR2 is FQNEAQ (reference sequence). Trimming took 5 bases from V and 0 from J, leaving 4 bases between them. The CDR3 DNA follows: TGTGCCAGCAGCACCCCTAACTATGGCTACACCTTC. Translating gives CASSTPNYGYTF. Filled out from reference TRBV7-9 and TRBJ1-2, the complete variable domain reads DTGVSQNPRHKITKRGQNVTFRCDPISEHNRLYWYRQTLGQGPEFLTYFQNEAQLEKSRLLSDRFSAERPKGSFSTLEIQRTEQGDSAMYLCASSTPNYGYTFGSGTRLTVV.

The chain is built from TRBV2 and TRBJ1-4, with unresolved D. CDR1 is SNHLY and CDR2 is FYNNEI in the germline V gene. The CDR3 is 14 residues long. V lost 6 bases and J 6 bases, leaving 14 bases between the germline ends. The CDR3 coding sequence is TGTGCCAGCAGCCCCGACCGAGGTGATGAAAAACTGTTTTTT. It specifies CASSPDRGDEKLFF.

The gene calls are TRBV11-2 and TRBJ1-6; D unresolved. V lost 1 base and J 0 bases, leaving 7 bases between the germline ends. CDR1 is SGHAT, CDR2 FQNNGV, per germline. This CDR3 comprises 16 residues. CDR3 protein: CASSLGMSSYNSPLHF. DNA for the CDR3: TGTGCCAGCAGCTTAGGGATGTCCTCCTATAATTCACCCCTCCACTTT.

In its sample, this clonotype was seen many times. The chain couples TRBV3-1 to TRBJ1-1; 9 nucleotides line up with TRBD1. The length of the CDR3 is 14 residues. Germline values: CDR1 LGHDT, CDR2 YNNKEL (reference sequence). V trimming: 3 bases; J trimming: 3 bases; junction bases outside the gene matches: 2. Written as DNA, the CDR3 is TGTGCCAGCAGCCATTGGACAGGGGACACTGAAGCTTTCTTT. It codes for CASSHWTGDTEAFF.

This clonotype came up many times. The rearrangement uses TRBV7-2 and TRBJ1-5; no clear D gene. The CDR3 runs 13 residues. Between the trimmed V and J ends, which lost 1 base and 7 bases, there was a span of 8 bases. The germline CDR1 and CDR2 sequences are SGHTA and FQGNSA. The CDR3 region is CASSLELEQPQHF. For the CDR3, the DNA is TGTGCCAGCAGCTTAGAATTAGAGCAGCCCCAGCATTTT.

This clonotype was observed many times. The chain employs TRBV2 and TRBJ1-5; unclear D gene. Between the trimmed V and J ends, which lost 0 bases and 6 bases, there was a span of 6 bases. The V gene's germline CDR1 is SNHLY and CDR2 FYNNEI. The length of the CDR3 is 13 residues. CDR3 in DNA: TGTGCCAGCAGTGAAGCTGAGAGTCAGCCCCAGCATTTT. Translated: CASSEAESQPQHF. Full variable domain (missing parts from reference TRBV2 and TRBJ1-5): EPEVTQTPSHQVTQMGQEVILRCVPISNHLYFYWYRQILGQKVEFLVSFYNNEISEKSEIFDDQFSVERPDGSNFTLKIRSTKLEDSAMYFCASSEAESQPQHFGDGTRLSIL.

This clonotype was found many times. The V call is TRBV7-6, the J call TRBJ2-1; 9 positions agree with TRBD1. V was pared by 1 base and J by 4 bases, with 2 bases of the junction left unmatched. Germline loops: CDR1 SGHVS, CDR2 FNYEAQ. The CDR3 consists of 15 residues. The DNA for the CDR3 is TGTGCCAGCAGCTTAGAGGGGACAGGGTACAATGAGCAGTTCTTC. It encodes CASSLEGTGYNEQFF.

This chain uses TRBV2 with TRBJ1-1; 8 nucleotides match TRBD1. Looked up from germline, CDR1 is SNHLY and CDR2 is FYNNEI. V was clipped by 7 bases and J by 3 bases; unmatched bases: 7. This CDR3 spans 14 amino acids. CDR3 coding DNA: TGTGCCAGCACCCGGACAGGGACCCACACTGAAGCTTTCTTT. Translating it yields CASTRTGTHTEAFF.

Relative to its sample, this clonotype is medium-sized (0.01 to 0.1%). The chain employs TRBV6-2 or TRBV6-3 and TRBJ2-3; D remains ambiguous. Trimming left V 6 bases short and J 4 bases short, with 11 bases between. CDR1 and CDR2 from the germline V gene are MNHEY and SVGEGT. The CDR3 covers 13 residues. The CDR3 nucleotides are TGTGCCAGCAGCACAGATGAGGCAGATACGCAGTATTTT. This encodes CASSTDEADTQYF.

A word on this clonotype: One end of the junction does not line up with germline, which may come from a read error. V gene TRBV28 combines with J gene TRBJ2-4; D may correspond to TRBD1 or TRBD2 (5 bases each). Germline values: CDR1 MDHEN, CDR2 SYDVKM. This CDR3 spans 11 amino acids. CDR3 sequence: CASGGENIRYF. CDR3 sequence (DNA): TGTGCCAGCGGGGGAGAAAACATTCGGTACTTC.

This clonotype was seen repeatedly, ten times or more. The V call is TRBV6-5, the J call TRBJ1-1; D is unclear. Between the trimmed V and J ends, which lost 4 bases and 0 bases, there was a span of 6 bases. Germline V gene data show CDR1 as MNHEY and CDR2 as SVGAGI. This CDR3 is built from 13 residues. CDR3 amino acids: CASSWAMNTEAFF. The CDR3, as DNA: TGTGCCAGCAGTTGGGCGATGAACACTGAAGCTTTCTTT.

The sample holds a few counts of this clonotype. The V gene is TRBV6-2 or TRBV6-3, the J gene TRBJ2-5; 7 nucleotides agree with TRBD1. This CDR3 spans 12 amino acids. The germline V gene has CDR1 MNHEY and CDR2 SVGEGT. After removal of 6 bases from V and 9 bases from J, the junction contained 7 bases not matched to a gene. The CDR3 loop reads CASRAPDRAQYF. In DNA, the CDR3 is TGTGCCAGCAGAGCCCCTGACAGGGCCCAGTACTTC.